This T cell receptor beta chain emerged from a study of T-cell reconstitution after alpha-beta-depleted transplantation in children. The CDR3 extends over 14 amino acids. Between the trimmed V and J ends, which lost 5 bases and 1 base, there was a span of 8 bases. Germline assignment: CDR1 SEHNR and CDR2 FQNEAQ (reference sequence). TCRbeta library preparation incorporated unique molecular identifiers. MiXCR, run by TCRdb on the PCR reads, gives a single entry per CDR3 protein. Among roughly 190,000 distinct CDR3 sequences listed, about 14% were seen once. This clonotype was seen at least ten times. Sample: PBMCs from the stem cell graft donor, taken from the stem cell graft. The sequence came from a human donor who donated a stem cell graft to a child with acute lymphoblastic leukemia. This chain uses TRBV7-9 with TRBJ1-4; D might be TRBD1 (6 bases). CDR3 bases: TGTGCCAGCAGCGCAGGGGTAACTAATGAAAAACTGTTTTTT. Amino acid sequence: CASSAGVTNEKLFF.